What follows describes a single T cell receptor beta chain. The antigen remains unidentified. The sample comes from a study of cytomegalovirus exposure and HLA in healthy donors. PCR was performed using 60 Vbeta and 13 Jbeta primers. The method was immunoSEQ multiplex PCR; TCRdb's version includes in-frame clones alone and lacks a portion of them. The sample consists of about 120,000 clones, 80% of them appearing once. Study outcomes and limitations: Later on, an analysis tied 18,000 or so TCR beta sequences to HLA alleles at 0.05 false discovery rate. Cytomegalovirus association was assigned to over 150 TCR beta chains.

Germline values: CDR1 SGDLS, CDR2 YYNGEE. Trimming took 0 bases from V and 0 from J, leaving 12 bases between them. The CDR3 has 17 residues. This chain connects TRBV9 to TRBJ1-4; D gene ambiguous. The specimen was PBMCs. The receptor comes from a man aged 25 to 40 in good health and CMV-seronegative. CDR3 in amino acids: CASSVGGSTATNEKLFF. The CDR3 region has the DNA TGTGCCAGCAGCGTAGGAGGGAGTACCGCAACTAATGAAAAACTGTTTTTT.